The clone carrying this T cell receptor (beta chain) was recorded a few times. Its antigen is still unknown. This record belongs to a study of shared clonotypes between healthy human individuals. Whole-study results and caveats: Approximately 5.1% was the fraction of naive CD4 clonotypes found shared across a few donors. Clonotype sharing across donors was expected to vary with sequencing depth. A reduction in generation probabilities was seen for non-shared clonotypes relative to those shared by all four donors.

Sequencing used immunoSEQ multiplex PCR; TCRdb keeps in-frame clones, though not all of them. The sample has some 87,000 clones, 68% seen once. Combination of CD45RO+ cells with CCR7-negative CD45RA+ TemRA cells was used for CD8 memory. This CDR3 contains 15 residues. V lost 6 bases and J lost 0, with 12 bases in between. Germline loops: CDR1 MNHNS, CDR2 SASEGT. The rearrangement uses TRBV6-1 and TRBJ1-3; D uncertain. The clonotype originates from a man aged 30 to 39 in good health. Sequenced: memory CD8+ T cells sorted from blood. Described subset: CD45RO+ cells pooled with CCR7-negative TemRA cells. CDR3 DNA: TGTGCCAGCAGCGCGGACTCGGCCTCTGGAAACACCATATATTTT. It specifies CASSADSASGNTIYF.